The rows below give T cell receptor beta chains drawn from one sample of a study of a mutant IDH1 vaccine in newly diagnosed glioma. Clones were read by immunoSEQ multiplex PCR, and TCRdb kept only the in-frame ones, dropping some. The sample contains 30,000 to 40,000 clones, approximately 82% of which appear only once. Their cognate antigens are unknown. Sequences were derived from PBMCs, sampled from a glioma patient whose treatment included an IDH1 peptide vaccine. The source is a woman aged 18 to 35 with glioma. Both conserved end residues are part of each CDR3. The D gene is left open where the match is weak. Size tells how often a clone was seen (once, few, many) or the class of an expanded clone, and some rows leave it out.

D: TRBD2; size: -; V: TRBV7-7; J: TRBJ2-7; CDR3: CASSLDLTSEVRSYEQYF; DNA: TGTGCTAGCAGCTTAGATCTCACTAGCGAAGTTCGCTCCTACGAGCAGTACTTC
D: TRBD1; size: -; V: TRBV6-4; J: TRBJ2-2; CDR3: CASRDRGRTGELFF; DNA: TGTGCCAGTCGCGACAGGGGGCGTACCGGGGAGCTGTTTTTT
D: -; size: -; V: TRBV19; J: TRBJ2-1; CDR3: CAIGSYNEQFF; DNA: TGTGCCATAGGGTCCTACAATGAGCAGTTCTTC
D: -; size: -; V: TRBV6-5; J: TRBJ2-1; CDR3: CASSQQSRPYNEQFF; DNA: TGTGCCAGCAGTCAACAATCGAGGCCCTACAATGAGCAGTTCTTC
D: -; size: -; V: TRBV5-8; J: TRBJ1-2; CDR3: CASRGIGYGYTF; DNA: TGTGCCAGCAGGGGTATCGGCTATGGCTACACCTTC
D: TRBD2; size: once; V: TRBV6-1; J: TRBJ2-3; CDR3: CASRVSGGAGDTQYF; DNA: TGTGCCAGCAGGGTTAGCGGGGGGGCCGGGGATACGCAGTATTTT
D: TRBD1; size: -; V: TRBV30; J: TRBJ1-6; CDR3: CAWSARDRYNSPLHF; DNA: TGTGCCTGGAGTGCCCGGGACAGGTATAATTCACCCCTCCACTTT
D: -; size: -; V: TRBV11-2; J: TRBJ2-2; CDR3: CASSLQPQGITGELFF; DNA: TGTGCCAGCAGCTTACAACCGCAGGGAATTACCGGGGAGCTGTTTTTT
D: TRBD2; size: -; V: TRBV7-2; J: TRBJ2-7; CDR3: CASSPAGGLYEQYF; DNA: TGTGCCAGCAGCCCTGCGGGAGGGCTTTACGAGCAGTACTTC
D: TRBD1; size: -; V: TRBV28; J: TRBJ1-1; CDR3: CASRGQGANMNTEAFF; DNA: TGTGCCAGCAGGGGACAGGGCGCGAACATGAACACTGAAGCTTTCTTT
D: -; size: -; V: TRBV2; J: TRBJ2-1; CDR3: CASSEAGEQFF; DNA: TGTGCCAGCAGTGAAGCGGGTGAGCAGTTCTTC
D: -; size: -; V: TRBV7-2; J: TRBJ2-3; CDR3: CASSSPPTTDTQYF; DNA: TGTGCCAGCAGCTCCCCCCCCACTACAGATACGCAGTATTTT
D: TRBD2; size: -; V: TRBV11-3; J: TRBJ2-2; CDR3: CASSLDWSGSLDTGELFF; DNA: TGTGCCAGCAGCTTAGATTGGAGCGGGAGTCTGGACACCGGGGAGCTGTTTTTT
D: TRBD1; size: -; V: TRBV27; J: TRBJ2-7; CDR3: CASSQIFNRDSTYEQYF; DNA: TGTGCCAGCAGCCAGATCTTCAACCGGGACAGCACCTACGAGCAGTACTTC
D: -; size: -; V: TRBV6-1; J: TRBJ2-1; CDR3: CATSIGTEYNEQFF; DNA: TGTGCCACCTCAATCGGGACGGAATACAATGAGCAGTTCTTC
D: -; size: -; V: TRBV18; J: TRBJ2-2; CDR3: CASSQTGTENTGELFF; DNA: TGTGCCAGCTCGCAGACCGGGACGGAGAACACCGGGGAGCTGTTTTTT
D: -; size: -; V: TRBV6-5; J: TRBJ2-5; CDR3: CASSYSPPGLGETQYF; DNA: TGTGCCAGCAGTTACTCCCCCCCGGGTTTGGGGGAGACCCAGTACTTC
D: -; size: -; V: TRBV18; J: TRBJ1-1; CDR3: CASSPNNRGNEAFF; DNA: TGTGCCAGCTCACCTAATAACCGGGGGAATGAAGCTTTCTTT
D: -; size: -; V: TRBV30; J: TRBJ2-7; CDR3: CAWNGAVPTEQYF; DNA: TGTGCCTGGAACGGGGCGGTCCCTACCGAGCAGTACTTC
D: -; size: -; V: TRBV29-1; J: TRBJ2-1; CDR3: CSVPGISYNEQFF; DNA: TGCAGCGTTCCAGGGATCTCCTACAATGAGCAGTTCTTC
D: TRBD2; size: -; V: TRBV6-4; J: TRBJ2-1; CDR3: CASSDSSGGPTNEQFF; DNA: TGTGCCAGCAGTGACTCCTCGGGGGGGCCGACTAATGAGCAGTTCTTC
D: TRBD1; size: few; V: TRBV6-5; J: TRBJ1-2; CDR3: CASSYRDRGNYGYTF; DNA: TGTGCCAGCAGTTACCGGGACAGGGGGAACTATGGCTACACCTTC
D: -; size: -; V: TRBV20-1; J: TRBJ2-3; CDR3: CSASGDTQYF; DNA: TGCAGTGCTAGTGGCGATACGCAGTATTTT
D: -; size: -; V: TRBV6-6; J: TRBJ2-3; CDR3: CASSYAGDTQYF; DNA: TGTGCCAGCAGTTACGCAGGAGATACGCAGTATTTT
D: -; size: -; V: TRBV19; J: TRBJ2-2; CDR3: CATPDTGNTGELFF; DNA: TGTGCCACCCCTGACACGGGGAACACCGGGGAGCTGTTTTTT
D: TRBD1; size: -; V: TRBV28; J: TRBJ1-5; CDR3: CASSSGGGWEQPQHF; DNA: TGTGCCAGCAGTAGTGGAGGGGGCTGGGAGCAGCCCCAGCATTTT
D: -; size: -; V: TRBV5-6; J: TRBJ2-3; CDR3: CASNFRTRTDTQYF; DNA: TGTGCCAGCAACTTTCGGACTCGCACAGATACGCAGTATTTT
D: -; size: -; V: TRBV28; J: TRBJ1-3; CDR3: CASKLAGRSFSGNTIYF; DNA: TGTGCCAGCAAGTTAGCAGGTAGAAGTTTCTCTGGAAACACCATATATTTT
D: -; size: -; V: TRBV10-3; J: TRBJ2-6; CDR3: CAISEVSNVLTF; DNA: TGTGCCATCAGTGAAGTCAGCAACGTCCTGACTTTC
D: -; size: -; V: TRBV11-3; J: TRBJ2-2; CDR3: CASSPISRGGTGELFF; DNA: TGTGCCAGCAGCCCCATCTCCAGGGGAGGCACCGGGGAGCTGTTTTTT
D: -; size: few; V: TRBV6-4; J: TRBJ1-1; CDR3: CASTPGASNTEAFF; DNA: TGTGCCAGTACCCCAGGGGCCTCGAACACTGAAGCTTTCTTT
D: -; size: -; V: TRBV7-2; J: TRBJ1-3; CDR3: CASSLGVPEEGNTIYF; DNA: TGTGCCAGCAGCTTAGGAGTGCCCGAGGAAGGAAACACCATATATTTT
D: -; size: -; V: TRBV2; J: TRBJ1-6; CDR3: CASSVLVQGGSPLHF; DNA: TGTGCCAGCAGTGTTTTGGTTCAGGGTGGTTCACCCCTCCACTTT
D: -; size: once; V: TRBV4-1; J: TRBJ2-3; CDR3: CASSQVDLVATDTQYF; DNA: TGCGCCAGCAGCCAAGTTGACCTCGTGGCCACAGATACGCAGTATTTT
D: TRBD1; size: -; V: TRBV5-1; J: TRBJ1-1; CDR3: CASRQGVTEAFF; DNA: TGCGCCAGCCGACAGGGAGTCACTGAAGCTTTCTTT
D: TRBD2; size: few; V: TRBV5-8; J: TRBJ2-3; CDR3: CASSWGLAGGLISSTDTQYF; DNA: TGTGCCAGCAGCTGGGGACTAGCGGGGGGCCTGATATCTAGCACAGATACGCAGTATTTT
D: -; size: -; V: TRBV6-1; J: TRBJ2-3; CDR3: CASSEIGGEGTDTQYF; DNA: TGTGCCAGCAGTGAAATCGGCGGGGAAGGCACAGATACGCAGTATTTT
D: -; size: -; V: TRBV7-9; J: TRBJ1-1; CDR3: CASSPTTSTEAFF; DNA: TGTGCCAGCAGCCCTACAACGAGTACTGAAGCTTTCTTT
D: TRBD2; size: -; V: TRBV6-1; J: TRBJ2-5; CDR3: CASSDGSGGRATQYF; DNA: TGTGCCAGCAGTGACGGTAGCGGGGGCCGCGCGACCCAGTACTTC
D: -; size: -; V: TRBV5-1; J: TRBJ2-1; CDR3: CASSLLGPNEQFF; DNA: TGCGCCAGCAGCTTGCTTGGACCCAATGAGCAGTTCTTC
D: -; size: -; V: TRBV7-9; J: TRBJ1-2; CDR3: CASSTGAWGGYTF; DNA: TGTGCCAGCAGCACAGGAGCTTGGGGCGGCTACACCTTC
D: TRBD2; size: -; V: TRBV7-8; J: TRBJ2-4; CDR3: CASSSGLALAKNIQYF; DNA: TGTGCCAGCAGCTCCGGACTAGCGCTAGCCAAAAACATTCAGTACTTC
D: TRBD1; size: -; V: TRBV7-6; J: TRBJ2-7; CDR3: CASSLAGWDRGEQYF; DNA: TGTGCCAGCAGCTTAGCGGGCTGGGACAGGGGGGAGCAGTACTTC
D: TRBD2; size: -; V: TRBV5-1; J: TRBJ2-5; CDR3: CASSSAGEIQETQYF; DNA: TGCGCCAGCAGCTCAGCGGGGGAGATCCAAGAGACCCAGTACTTC